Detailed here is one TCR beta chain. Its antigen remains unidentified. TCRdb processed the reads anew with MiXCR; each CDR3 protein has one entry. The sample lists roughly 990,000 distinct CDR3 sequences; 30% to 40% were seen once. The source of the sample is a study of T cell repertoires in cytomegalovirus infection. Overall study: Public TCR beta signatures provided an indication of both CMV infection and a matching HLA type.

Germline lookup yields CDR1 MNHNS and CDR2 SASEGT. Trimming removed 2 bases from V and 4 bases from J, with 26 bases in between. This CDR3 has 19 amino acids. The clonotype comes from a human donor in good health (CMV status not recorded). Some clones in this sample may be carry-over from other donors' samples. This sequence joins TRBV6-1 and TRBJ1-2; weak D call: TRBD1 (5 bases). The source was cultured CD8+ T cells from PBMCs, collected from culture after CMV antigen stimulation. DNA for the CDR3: TGTGCCAGCAGTGAAACCCCTGGGGAGGGACTACCAGATGCCTATGGCTACACCTTC. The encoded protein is CASSETPGEGLPDAYGYTF.